The rows below give T cell receptor beta chains drawn from one sample of a study of cytomegalovirus exposure and HLA in healthy donors. TCRdb keeps only in-frame clones here, not all; method: immunoSEQ multiplex PCR. The specimen's table records around 50,000 clones. Sequenced sample: PBMCs. These receptors were taken from a woman aged 50 to 65 in good health and CMV-seropositive. The CDR3 runs from the conserved cysteine through the conserved F or W. The D gene is left open where the match is weak.

v_call,cdr3_length,d_call,j_call,cdr3_nt,cdr3_aa
TRBV19,14,TRBD1,TRBJ1-1,TGTGCCAGTACCCGGGACAGGGGGGGGACTGAAGCTTTCTTT,CASTRDRGGTEAFF
TRBV13,15,.,TRBJ1-3,TGTGCCAGCAGCTACACAGGGACCTCTGGAAACACCATATATTTT,CASSYTGTSGNTIYF
TRBV13,18,.,TRBJ1-1,TGTGCTCGCAGGCAGGGAGGAGGATGGTTCCCTCAGAACACTGAAGCTTTCTTT,CARRQGGGWFPQNTEAFF
TRBV5-1,17,TRBD2,TRBJ2-2,TGCGCCAGCAGCCACCGGACTAGCGGGGCGAACACCGGGGAGCTGTTTTTT,CASSHRTSGANTGELFF
TRBV28,14,.,TRBJ2-7,TGTGCCAGCAGTCTTCTGACAGAGAATTACGAGCAGTACTTC,CASSLLTENYEQYF
TRBV30,14,TRBD1,TRBJ1-5,TGTGCCTGGGGTTTGACAGGGCCGGAGAAGCCCCAGCATTTT,CAWGLTGPEKPQHF
TRBV6-5,14,.,TRBJ1-3,TGTGCCAGCAGTTTTAGACGGAGGGAGAACACCATATATTTT,CASSFRRRENTIYF
TRBV30,15,TRBD1,TRBJ2-7,TGTGCGGGACAGGGATTTTATCTAGGTCGGTACGAGCAGTACTTC,CAGQGFYLGRYEQYF
TRBV5-6,12,.,TRBJ1-6,TGTGCCAGCAGCTTAAAGGGGGCACCCCTCCACTTT,CASSLKGAPLHF
TRBV10-2,16,.,TRBJ2-7,TGCGCCAGCAGTGACCTAGCGACGAGCCTCTCCTACGAGCAGTACTTC,CASSDLATSLSYEQYF
TRBV5-1,16,.,TRBJ1-4,TGCGCCAGCAGCTTGGGACAACTTCGTCTCTGGGAAAAACTGTTTTTT,CASSLGQLRLWEKLFF
TRBV30,13,.,TRBJ1-5,TGTGCCTGGAGTGTATCAGGGGTACTGCCCCAGCATTTT,CAWSVSGVLPQHF
TRBV27,14,.,TRBJ1-1,TGTGCCAGCGCCGCGGGGTCCATGAACACTGAAGCTTTCTTT,CASAAGSMNTEAFF
TRBV25-1,13,.,TRBJ1-1,TGTGCCAGCAGTCCCCAGGACAGACTTGAAACTTTCTTT,CASSPQDRLETFF
TRBV5-1,14,TRBD1,TRBJ1-1,TGCGCCAGCAGCCGAAACGACAGGGCGGAGGAAGCTTTCTTT,CASSRNDRAEEAFF
TRBV10-3,14,.,TRBJ2-7,TGTGCCATCAGCTTACAGGTACCTCCTTACGAGCAGTACTTC,CAISLQVPPYEQYF
TRBV7-6,17,TRBD2,TRBJ2-1,TGTGCCAGCAGCCCTGCCTTCCGGGGGGGCCGAAACAATGAGCAGTTCTTC,CASSPAFRGGRNNEQFF
TRBV7-8,17,TRBD1,TRBJ2-3,TGTGCCAGCAGCTTATTAGGCCGGGACAGGCGAATTGATACGCAGTATTTT,CASSLLGRDRRIDTQYF
TRBV9,15,TRBD2,TRBJ2-1,TGTGCCAGCAGCGAAGGACTAGCGGGAGTGTTTGAGCAGTTCTTC,CASSEGLAGVFEQFF
TRBV6-4,14,TRBD1,TRBJ1-1,TGTGCCAGCAGTGCAATGACAGGGGACACTGAAGCTTTCTTT,CASSAMTGDTEAFF
TRBV6-5,16,.,TRBJ2-1,TGTGCCAGCAGCTACCAGGGGGGACCACTAAACAATGAGCAGTTCTTC,CASSYQGGPLNNEQFF
TRBV19,16,.,TRBJ1-5,TGTGCCAGTAGAGGACTCTCAGGGGCCAGCAATCAGCCCCAGCATTTT,CASRGLSGASNQPQHF
TRBV30,15,.,TRBJ2-3,TGTGCCTGGAGTCCTACAGGGCTTAGCACAGATACGCAGTATTTT,CAWSPTGLSTDTQYF
TRBV6-5,15,TRBD1,TRBJ2-1,TGTGCCAGCAGTCGGCCGGGACAGGGGAAGAATGAGCAGTTCTTC,CASSRPGQGKNEQFF
TRBV30,14,TRBD1,TRBJ2-2,TGTGCCGTCGACAGGGCCCCGAACACCGGGGAGCTGTTTTTT,CAVDRAPNTGELFF
TRBV5-1,13,TRBD1,TRBJ2-7,TGCGCCAGCAGCAGAGACAGGGCCTACGAGCAGTACTTC,CASSRDRAYEQYF
TRBV13,13,TRBD1,TRBJ1-1,TGTGCCAGCAGCTTGGGACAGGACGTTAAAGCTTTCTTT,CASSLGQDVKAFF
TRBV5-8,14,.,TRBJ1-4,TGTGCCAGCAGCTTGTCGGCAACTAATGAAAAACTGTTTTTT,CASSLSATNEKLFF
TRBV25-1,16,TRBD1,TRBJ2-3,TGTGCCAGCAGTGAATATGCCGGGACAGGGCCGGATACGCAGTATTTT,CASSEYAGTGPDTQYF
TRBV11-2,13,.,TRBJ2-5,TGTGCCAGCAGCTGGCGGGCTGGGGAGACCCAGTACTTC,CASSWRAGETQYF
TRBV4-1,13,.,TRBJ2-7,TGCGCCAGCAGCGGGGGCGCGGCCCACGAGCAGTACTTC,CASSGGAAHEQYF
TRBV9,14,TRBD1,TRBJ1-6,TGTGCCAGCAGCCCACAGGGGCGGTATTCACCCCTCCACTTT,CASSPQGRYSPLHF
TRBV30,15,.,TRBJ1-5,TGTGCCTGGAGCGTAGAGGCGAGTAGCAATCAGCCCCAGCATTTT,CAWSVEASSNQPQHF
TRBV5-1,16,.,TRBJ2-3,TGCGCCAGCAGCGGGGCTAGCGTGGCTAGCACAGATACGCAGTATTTT,CASSGASVASTDTQYF
TRBV5-5,11,TRBD1,TRBJ1-2,TGTGCCAGCAGCTTGGCCAGGGGGAGCACCTTC,CASSLARGSTF
TRBV28,15,TRBD2,TRBJ2-7,TGTGCCAGCAGTTTATGGGGGGAGGGCCGTAAAGTGCAGTACTTC,CASSLWGEGRKVQYF
TRBV28,15,TRBD2,TRBJ2-1,TGTGCCAGCAGCCCCGAGGGACTAGCTACAGATGAGCAGTTCTTC,CASSPEGLATDEQFF
TRBV29-1,14,.,TRBJ1-3,TGCAGCGCCCCCCCCAGGGACTCTGGAAACACCATATATTTT,CSAPPRDSGNTIYF
TRBV30,13,.,TRBJ1-6,TGTGCCTGGAGTCTTACAGGGAATTCACCCCTCCACTTT,CAWSLTGNSPLHF
TRBV9,17,TRBD2,TRBJ2-2,TGTGCCAGCAGCGACGGACTAGCGGGAGTGAACACCGGGGAGCTGTTTTTT,CASSDGLAGVNTGELFF
TRBV30,16,.,TRBJ2-3,TGTGCCTGGAGTGTAGGGCTAGCGCCTAGCACAGATACGCAGTATTTT,CAWSVGLAPSTDTQYF
TRBV15,19,TRBD2,TRBJ2-1,TGTGCCACCAGCAGAGGCGCGTTACAGGGACTAGCGGGGTACAATGAGCAGTTCTTC,CATSRGALQGLAGYNEQFF
TRBV19,16,TRBD2,TRBJ2-2,TGTGCCAGTATCCCGCGGGGGGCCCCCGGAACCGGGGAGCTGTTTTTT,CASIPRGAPGTGELFF
TRBV9,15,.,TRBJ1-2,TGTGCCAGCAGCGTAGAAAAGGACAGCCTCTATGGCTACACCTTC,CASSVEKDSLYGYTF
TRBV7-2,16,TRBD2,TRBJ2-7,TGTGCCAGCAGCTTTTCGGGGGGGGCCGCGAGGGTCGAGCAGTACTTC,CASSFSGGAARVEQYF
TRBV7-6,16,.,TRBJ2-2,TGTGCCAGCAGCCCTGTCGGGAGTACGAACACCGGGGAGCTGTTTTTT,CASSPVGSTNTGELFF
TRBV2,15,.,TRBJ1-1,TGTGCCAGCAGTGGGCAAGGGGCACTGAACACTGAAGCTTTCTTT,CASSGQGALNTEAFF
TRBV4-2,12,.,TRBJ2-3,TGTGCCAGCAGCCAGAACAGGGATACGCAGTATTTT,CASSQNRDTQYF
TRBV4-2,17,TRBD2,TRBJ2-6,TGTGCCAGCAGTGATAGCGGGGCCCACTCTGGGGCCAACGTCCTGACTTTC,CASSDSGAHSGANVLTF
TRBV25-1,17,TRBD2,TRBJ2-1,TGTGCCAGCTCTCCTGATCCGGGACTAGCGGCTAACAATGAGCAGTTCTTC,CASSPDPGLAANNEQFF
TRBV5-5,16,TRBD1,TRBJ1-1,TGTGCCAGCAGCTCTCTTAACAGGGACAGACGGACTGAAGCTTTCTTT,CASSSLNRDRRTEAFF
TRBV7-9,16,TRBD1,TRBJ1-2,TGTGCCAGCAGCTTGGAGGGACAGGGACCTAACTATGGCTACACCTTC,CASSLEGQGPNYGYTF
TRBV10-3,11,.,TRBJ2-7,TGTGCCATCAGCACAGTGGAAGAGCAGTACTTC,CAISTVEEQYF
TRBV6-6,14,.,TRBJ2-4,TGTGCCAGCAGTTACTCGAAGAGTAAAAACATTCAGTACTTC,CASSYSKSKNIQYF
TRBV5-4,14,TRBD1,TRBJ2-3,TGTGCCAGCAGCCCTACAGGGGTGGCAGATACGCAGTATTTT,CASSPTGVADTQYF